Following are 9 T cell receptor beta chains from one sample sequenced in a study of shared clonotypes between healthy human individuals. Sequenced by immunoSEQ multiplex PCR; TCRdb stores in-frame clones only, minus some. The table records hundreds of thousands of clones, approximately 73% of them present only once. Sequencing was performed on memory CD4+ T cells sorted from blood. The subset here: CD45RA-negative fraction. These receptors all come from a woman aged 25 to 39 in good health.

This chain connects TRBV4-2 to TRBJ2-7; D unclear. Per the germline V gene, CDR1 is LGHNA and CDR2 is YNFKEQ. Trimming stripped 4 bases from V and 1 base from J, with 14 bases between. CDR3 size: 15 residues. CDR3 DNA: TGTGCCAGCAGCCGACTGTCGGACGGTTCCTACGAGCAGTACTTC. Residues: CASSRLSDGSYEQYF.

The rearrangement joins TRBV15 to TRBJ2-5, with D unresolved. CDR1 is LNHNV, CDR2 YYDKDF, per germline (reference sequence). This CDR3 is 14 amino acids long. V shed 0 bases and J shed 2 bases, with 7 bases lying between them. CDR3 region: CATSRDSPQETQYF. The CDR3 nucleotides read TGTGCCACCAGCAGAGACTCTCCTCAAGAGACCCAGTACTTC.

V is TRBV28 and J is TRBJ2-2, with TRBD1 matching 8 bases. Germline CDR1 MDHEN, CDR2 SYDVKM. The CDR3 runs 15 residues. Trimming took 5 bases from V and 5 from J; bases not matched to a gene: 7. CDR3 amino acids: CASSQQGVGTGELFF. In DNA form, the CDR3 reads TGTGCCAGCAGTCAACAGGGGGTAGGAACCGGGGAGCTGTTTTTT.

This chain joins TRBV28 and TRBJ1-1, with D perhaps matching TRBD1 (6 bases). The V end lost 1 base, the J end lost 4 bases, and 10 bases lay between the germline ends. CDR1 is MDHEN and CDR2 is SYDVKM in the germline V gene. CDR3 length: 14 residues. CDR3 nucleotide sequence: TGTGCCAGCAGTTTATTGAGGGGGTCCACTGAAGCTTTCTTT. The encoded protein is CASSLLRGSTEAFF.

V is TRBV27 and J is TRBJ2-7, with no clear D. This CDR3 contains 14 residues. The germline V and J ends were trimmed by 5 bases and 0 bases, with 11 bases remaining between them. Germline V CDR1 and CDR2: MNHEY, SMNVEV (reference sequence). The CDR3 loop reads CASSLRGHSYEQYF. In nucleotides, the CDR3 is TGTGCCAGCAGTCTACGTGGGCACTCCTACGAGCAGTACTTC.

The table lists this clone with a few counts. The chain uses TRBV6-6 and TRBJ1-1, with TRBD1 matching over 7 bases. The CDR3 runs 12 residues. Germline CDR1 reads MNHNY; CDR2 reads SVGAGI (reference sequence). V was clipped by 5 bases and J by 13 bases; unmatched bases: 10. CDR3 sequence: CASSLPGTDFFF. The CDR3 DNA reads as TGTGCCAGCAGTCTCCCAGGGACAGACTTTTTCTTT.

This chain uses TRBV5-4 with TRBJ2-1; perhaps TRBD2 as D (5 bases). Germline CDR1 reads SGHNT; CDR2 reads YYREEE (reference sequence). The V gene lost 4 bases and the J gene lost 9 bases, with 17 bases spanning the gap. The CDR3 has 14 residues. CDR3 loop: CASSRRETTSEQFF. The CDR3 coding sequence is TGTGCCAGCAGCCGTAGGGAGACGACAAGTGAGCAGTTCTTC.

Comment on this clone: A read error is possible here, since a much larger clone lies one base away. The identical CDR3 is also encoded by other nucleotide sequences in the sample. The chain has TRBV7-3 and TRBJ2-3; unclear D gene. The germline CDR1 and CDR2 sequences are SGHTA and FQGTGA. Trimming took off 4 bases at V and 3 bases at J, with 2 bases between the two ends. The CDR3 covers 11 residues. CDR3 residues: CASSSTDTQYF. Here the CDR3 DNA reads TGTGCCAGCAGCTCTACAGATACGCAGTATTTT.

This clone has ten or more counts. The chain has TRBV5-1 and TRBJ2-3, with D uncertain. Trimming cost V 0 bases and J 3 bases, with 11 bases left between them. Germline V CDR1 and CDR2: SGHRS, YFSETQ. The CDR3 has 15 residues. CDR3 DNA sequence: TGCGCCAGCAGCTTGGATGGCGGATGGACAGATACGCAGTATTTT. Translation gives CASSLDGGWTDTQYF.